This T cell receptor beta chain was recorded in a study of regulatory T cells in long-lasting Graves disease. Study-level information: Graves' patients, newly diagnosed, had taken antithyroid drugs under 3 months.

For this clonotype: Its antigen is unknown.

The CDR3 contains 13 residues. Trimming pared 6 bases from V and 6 bases from J, leaving 15 bases between. From germline, CDR1 is DFQATT and CDR2 SNEGSKA (reference sequence). The time point: newly diagnosed GD, antithyroid drugs for less than 3 months. Generation of the TCR library employed RNA extracted from PBMCs. General study results and limits: Tissue studied was limited to peripheral blood, excluding thyroid tissue.

CDR3-region Arm-PCR and iRepertoire HTBI primers produced the TCR beta libraries. As originally analysed: Identification across samples found 60 to 75 TRBV and some 15 TRBJ segments. Each CDR3 protein is one row after TCRdb ran MiXCR on the multiplex PCR reads. The V and J calls were not made by the authors but by TCRdb's processing. The sample records 350,000 to 550,000 distinct CDR3 sequences, under 15% being singletons. These same records also appear under a second study, on T cells in Graves' hyperthyroidism and ophthalmopathy.

V gene TRBV20-1 combines with J gene TRBJ2-1, with D hard to call. This clonotype originated in a woman aged 25 to 39 with Graves disease. This material consisted of peripheral blood mononuclear cells (PBMCs), taken at new diagnosis, from a patient treated with antithyroid drugs. CDR3: CSADNLGLNEQFF. DNA for the CDR3: TGCAGTGCCGACAACTTAGGCCTCAATGAGCAGTTCTTC.